This TCR beta chain was found in a study of cytomegalovirus exposure and HLA in healthy donors. Points from the study as a whole: Previously analyzed data showed that most TCR beta V segments were productive at a frequency of about 87% or about 30%. What was likely a sequencing artifact was a cluster of highly shared sequence variants. Many donors shared some public TCRs, even though most TCR sequences were rare. A later analysis linked some 17,000 TCR beta sequences to HLA alleles at 0.05 false discovery rate.

The study ran its PCR with 60 Vbeta and 13 Jbeta primers. Here immunoSEQ multiplex PCR was the method, and the copy in TCRdb shows in-frame clones only, minus some. The sample includes over 150,000 clones, roughly three quarters of them seen just once. To note about this clone: As yet, its antigen is unknown.

The sequenced sample was PBMCs. The TCR originated in a male donor in good health and CMV-seronegative.

CDR3 residues: CASSVTSGSYGKNIQYF. CDR3 nucleotide sequence: TGTGCCAGCAGCGTGACTAGCGGGAGTTACGGCAAAAACATTCAGTACTTC. This chain links TRBV9 with TRBJ2-4, with 12 nucleotides matching TRBD2. CDR3 length: 17 residues. V lost 2 bases to trimming and J lost 3 bases; unmatched junction nucleotides: 6. Germline CDR1 and CDR2: SGDLS and YYNGEE.